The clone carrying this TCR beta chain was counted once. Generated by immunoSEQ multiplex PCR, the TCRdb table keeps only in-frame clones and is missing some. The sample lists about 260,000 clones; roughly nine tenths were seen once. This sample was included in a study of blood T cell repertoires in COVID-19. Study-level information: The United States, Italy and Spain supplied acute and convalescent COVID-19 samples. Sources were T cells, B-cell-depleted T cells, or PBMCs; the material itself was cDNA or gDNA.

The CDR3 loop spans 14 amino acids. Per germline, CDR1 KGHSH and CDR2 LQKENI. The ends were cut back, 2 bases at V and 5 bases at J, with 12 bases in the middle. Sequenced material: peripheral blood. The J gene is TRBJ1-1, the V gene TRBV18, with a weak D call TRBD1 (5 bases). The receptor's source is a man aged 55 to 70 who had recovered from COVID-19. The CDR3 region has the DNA TGTGCCAGCTCACCATTACAGGAGGGGACTGAAGCTTTCTTT. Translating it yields CASSPLQEGTEAFF.